What follows is one TCR beta chain and its context. Its antigen is not identified. Generated by immunoSEQ multiplex PCR, the TCRdb table keeps only in-frame clones and is missing some. The sample records some 2.1 million clones, approximately 92% being singletons. This sample stems from a study of shared clonotypes between healthy human individuals. Study conclusions and caveats: Clonotype sharing across donors was expected to vary with sequencing depth. Investigators collected only blood, and repertoires in tissues likely differ.

Positive CCR7 selection of CD45RO-negative cells yielded the naive CD8 cells, and terminally differentiated effector memory CD45RA+ cells were excluded. Adult donors, all healthy and HIV-negative, had no recent acute infections or vaccinations. This TCR was recovered from a man aged 18 to 29 in good health. Some clones in this sample may be carry-over from other donors' samples. Input material: naive CD8+ T cells from PBMCs.

CDR3 DNA sequence: TGTGCCAGCAGCAACTTGACAGATAACACTGAAGCTTTCTTT. Translating it yields CASSNLTDNTEAFF. This chain uses TRBV21-1 with TRBJ1-1; TRBD1 was called by the table and not checked on the DNA. TRBV21-1 is a known pseudogene. This CDR3 is 14 amino acids long.